The T cell receptor beta chain described here comes from a study of blood T cells in healthy people across ages. All donors came from Russia, were Caucasian and healthy, and spanned ages roughly 6 to 100. This clonotype was picked up a small number of times. The V end lost 3 bases, the J end lost 2 bases, and 8 bases lay between the germline ends. CDR1 is DFQATT and CDR2 is SNEGSKA in the germline V gene (reference sequence). CDR3 length: 14 residues. Together with a sample-barcoded 5' primer, a J-beta primer mix was included in a second PCR lasting about 7 to 11 cycles. Every sample returned 2.5 million or more CDR3-containing paired-end reads. TCRdb reanalysed the 5' RACE reads using MiXCR and keeps one entry per CDR3 protein. Among 600,000 or so distinct CDR3 sequences listed, 20% to 25% were seen once.

The chain carries TRBV20-1 and TRBJ2-6, with no clear D. The origin of this receptor is a man between 65 and 80 years old in good health. The sample consisted of blood. CDR3 bases: TGCAGTGCTAGTGAGGTACCTGGGGCCAACGTCCTGACTTTC. Translating gives CSASEVPGANVLTF.